This T cell receptor beta chain was obtained from a study of regulatory T cells in long-lasting Graves disease. Study details: Over 5 years on antithyroid drugs plus positive TSH receptor antibodies marked Graves' disease as persistent.

The CDR3 totals 12 residues. V lost 8 bases to trimming and J lost 0 bases, with 4 bases between them. Time point given: persistent/refractory GD, antithyroid drugs over 5 years with positive TRAb. PBMC RNA was the source of the TCR library. This clonotype was observed at least ten times. Building the TCR beta libraries relied on iRepertoire HTBI primers, and CDR3 regions underwent Arm-PCR. A single record per CDR3 protein comes from TCRdb applying MiXCR to the multiplex PCR reads. The sample holds approximately 380,000 distinct CDR3 sequences; less than 25% are singletons and the top ten take under 25%.

The material was peripheral blood mononuclear cells (PBMCs), obtained when the disease was refractory, from a patient treated with antithyroid drugs. This clonotype was obtained from a female donor with Graves disease. The chain uses TRBV12-3 or TRBV12-4 and TRBJ2-2; D gene ambiguous. CDR3 amino acids: CASPTNTGELFF. The CDR3 nucleotides read TGTGCCAGCCCCACGAACACCGGGGAGCTGTTTTTT.